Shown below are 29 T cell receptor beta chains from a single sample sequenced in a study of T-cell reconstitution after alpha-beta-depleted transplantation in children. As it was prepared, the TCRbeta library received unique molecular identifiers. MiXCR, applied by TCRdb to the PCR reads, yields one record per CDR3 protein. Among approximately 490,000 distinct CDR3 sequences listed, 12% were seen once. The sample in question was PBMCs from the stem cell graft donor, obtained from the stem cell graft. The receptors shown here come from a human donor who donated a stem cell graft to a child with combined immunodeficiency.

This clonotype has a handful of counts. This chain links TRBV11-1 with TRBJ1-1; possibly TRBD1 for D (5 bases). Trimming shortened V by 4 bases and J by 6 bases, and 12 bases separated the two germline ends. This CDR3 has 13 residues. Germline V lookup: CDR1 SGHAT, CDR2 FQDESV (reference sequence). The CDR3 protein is CASSSHLQAEAFF. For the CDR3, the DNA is TGTGCCAGCAGCTCCCATTTACAGGCTGAAGCTTTCTTT.

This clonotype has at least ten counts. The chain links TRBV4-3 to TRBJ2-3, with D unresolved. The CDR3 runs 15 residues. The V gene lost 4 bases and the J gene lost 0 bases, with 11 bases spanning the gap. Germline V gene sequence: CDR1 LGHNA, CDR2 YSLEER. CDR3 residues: CASSLLRSSTDTQYF. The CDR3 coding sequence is TGCGCCAGCAGCCTCCTCCGTTCTAGCACAGATACGCAGTATTTT.

In DNA, the CDR3 is TGTGCCAGCAGTGAACCGGGACCGGGAGGAAACACCATATATTTT. It specifies CASSEPGPGGNTIYF. J is TRBJ1-3 and V is TRBV28; perhaps TRBD1 as D (5 bases). Germline CDR1 is MDHEN and CDR2 is SYDVKM. V was shortened by 5 bases and J by 4 bases, with 15 bases between the two germline ends. The length of the CDR3 is 15 residues.

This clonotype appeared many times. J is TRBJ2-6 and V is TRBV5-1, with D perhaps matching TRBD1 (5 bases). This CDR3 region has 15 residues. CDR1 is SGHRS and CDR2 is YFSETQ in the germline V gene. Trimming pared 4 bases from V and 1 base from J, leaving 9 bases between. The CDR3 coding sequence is TGCGCCAGCAGCAGCTCAGGGTCTGGGGCCAACGTCCTGACTTTC. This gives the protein CASSSSGSGANVLTF.

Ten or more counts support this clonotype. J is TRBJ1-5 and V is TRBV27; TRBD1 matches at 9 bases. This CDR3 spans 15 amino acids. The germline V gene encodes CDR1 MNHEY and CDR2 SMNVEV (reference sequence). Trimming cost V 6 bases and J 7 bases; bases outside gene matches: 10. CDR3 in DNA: TGTGCCAGCAGCTCCGGGACAGGGCCGGGGCAGCCCCAGCATTTT. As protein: CASSSGTGPGQPQHF.

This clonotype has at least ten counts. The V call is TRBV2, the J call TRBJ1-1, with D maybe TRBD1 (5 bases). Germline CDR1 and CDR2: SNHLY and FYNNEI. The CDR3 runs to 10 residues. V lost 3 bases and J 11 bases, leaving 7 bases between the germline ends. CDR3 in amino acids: CASSDRDAFF. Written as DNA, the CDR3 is TGTGCCAGCAGTGACAGGGATGCTTTCTTT.

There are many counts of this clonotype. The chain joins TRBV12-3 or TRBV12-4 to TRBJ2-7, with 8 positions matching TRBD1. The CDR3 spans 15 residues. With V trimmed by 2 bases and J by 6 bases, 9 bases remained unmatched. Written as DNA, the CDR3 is TGTGCCAGCAGTTTAACGGAGGCAGGGGGCCGCGAGCAGTACTTC. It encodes CASSLTEAGGREQYF.

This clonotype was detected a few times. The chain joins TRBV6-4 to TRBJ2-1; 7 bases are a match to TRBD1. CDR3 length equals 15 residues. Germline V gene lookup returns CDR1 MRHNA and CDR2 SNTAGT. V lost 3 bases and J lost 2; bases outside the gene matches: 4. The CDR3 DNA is TGTGCCAGCAGTGAAAGGGACAGCCCCTACAATGAGCAGTTCTTC. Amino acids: CASSERDSPYNEQFF.

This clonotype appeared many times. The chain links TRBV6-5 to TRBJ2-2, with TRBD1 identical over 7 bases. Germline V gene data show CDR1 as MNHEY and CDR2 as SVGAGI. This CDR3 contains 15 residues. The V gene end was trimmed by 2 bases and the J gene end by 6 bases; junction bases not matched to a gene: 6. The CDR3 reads CASSYRSQGAGELFF. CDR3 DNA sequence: TGTGCCAGCAGTTACCGTTCCCAGGGGGCCGGGGAGCTGTTTTTT.

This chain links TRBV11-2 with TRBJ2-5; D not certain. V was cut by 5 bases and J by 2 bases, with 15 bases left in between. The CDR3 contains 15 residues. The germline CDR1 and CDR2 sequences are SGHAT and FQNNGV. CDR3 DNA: TGTGCCAGCAGCGATCCCGGGTCGGTGCAAGAGACCCAGTACTTC. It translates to CASSDPGSVQETQYF.

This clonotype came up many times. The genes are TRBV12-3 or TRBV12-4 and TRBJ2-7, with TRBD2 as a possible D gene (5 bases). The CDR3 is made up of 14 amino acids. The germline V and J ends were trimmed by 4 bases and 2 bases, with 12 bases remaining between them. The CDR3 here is CASSYGNLAYEQYF. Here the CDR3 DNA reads TGTGCCAGCAGTTACGGGAACCTCGCCTACGAGCAGTACTTC.

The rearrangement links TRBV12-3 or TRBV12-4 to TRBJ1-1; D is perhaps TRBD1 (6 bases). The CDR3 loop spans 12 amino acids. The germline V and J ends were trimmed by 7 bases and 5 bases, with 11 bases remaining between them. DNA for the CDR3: TGTGCCAGCACCAAAGGGGGGACTGAAGCTTTCTTT. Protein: CASTKGGTEAFF.

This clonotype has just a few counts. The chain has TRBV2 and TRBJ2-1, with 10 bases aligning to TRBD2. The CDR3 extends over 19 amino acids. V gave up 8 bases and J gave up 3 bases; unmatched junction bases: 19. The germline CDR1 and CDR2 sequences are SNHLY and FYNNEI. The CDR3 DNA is TGTGCCAGCGGCCGCGGGACTAGCGCCACGGAGGGAGTCTACAATGAGCAGTTCTTC. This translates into CASGRGTSATEGVYNEQFF.

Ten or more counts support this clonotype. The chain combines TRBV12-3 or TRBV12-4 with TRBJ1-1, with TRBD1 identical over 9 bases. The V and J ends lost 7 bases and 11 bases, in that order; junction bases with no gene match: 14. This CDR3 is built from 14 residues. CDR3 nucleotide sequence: TGTGCCAGCACCCTTGGGGCTAACAGGGGGCGGGCTTTCTTT. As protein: CASTLGANRGRAFF.

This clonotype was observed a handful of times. The CDR3, as DNA: TGTGCCAGCAGACAAGGACTTAATGAAAAACTGTTTTTT. Protein product: CASRQGLNEKLFF. This rearrangement joins TRBV7-6 to TRBJ1-4; no reliable D call. Trimming left V 6 bases short and J 4 bases short, with 9 bases between. The V gene's germline CDR1 is SGHVS and CDR2 FNYEAQ. The CDR3 runs 13 residues.

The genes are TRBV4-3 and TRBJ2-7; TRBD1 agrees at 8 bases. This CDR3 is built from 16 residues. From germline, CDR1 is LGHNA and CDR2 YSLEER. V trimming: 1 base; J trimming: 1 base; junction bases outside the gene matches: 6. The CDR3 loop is CASSQGVRDRSYEQYF. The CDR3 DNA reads TGCGCCAGCAGCCAAGGCGTCAGGGACAGGTCCTACGAGCAGTACTTC.

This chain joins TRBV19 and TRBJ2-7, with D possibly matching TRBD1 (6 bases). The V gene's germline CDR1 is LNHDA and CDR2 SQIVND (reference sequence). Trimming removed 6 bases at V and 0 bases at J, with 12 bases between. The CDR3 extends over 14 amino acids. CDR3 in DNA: TGTGCCAGTAGCAGGACAGAGAGCTCCTACGAGCAGTACTTC. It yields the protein CASSRTESSYEQYF.

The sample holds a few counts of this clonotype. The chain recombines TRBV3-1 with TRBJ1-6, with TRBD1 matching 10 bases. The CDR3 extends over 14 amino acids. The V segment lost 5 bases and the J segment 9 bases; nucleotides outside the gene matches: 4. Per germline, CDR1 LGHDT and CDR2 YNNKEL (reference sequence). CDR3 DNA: TGTGCCAGCAGCGACGGGACAGGGGCTTCACCCCTCCACTTT. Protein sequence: CASSDGTGASPLHF.

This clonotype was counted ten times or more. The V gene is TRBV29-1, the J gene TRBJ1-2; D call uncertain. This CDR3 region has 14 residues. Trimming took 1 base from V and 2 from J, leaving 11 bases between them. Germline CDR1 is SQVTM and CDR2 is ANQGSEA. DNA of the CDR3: TGCAGCGTTGAAGGAGCCCCAGACAACTATGGCTACACCTTC. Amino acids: CSVEGAPDNYGYTF.

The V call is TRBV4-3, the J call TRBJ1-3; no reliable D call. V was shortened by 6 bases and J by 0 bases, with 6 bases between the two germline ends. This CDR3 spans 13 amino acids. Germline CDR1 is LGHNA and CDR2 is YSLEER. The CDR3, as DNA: TGCGCCAGCAGAGGAGACTCTGGAAACACCATATATTTT. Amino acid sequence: CASRGDSGNTIYF.

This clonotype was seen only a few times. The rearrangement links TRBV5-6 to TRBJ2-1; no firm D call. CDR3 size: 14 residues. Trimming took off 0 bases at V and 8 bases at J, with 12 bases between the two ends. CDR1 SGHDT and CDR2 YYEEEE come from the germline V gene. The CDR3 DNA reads TGTGCCAGCAGCTTGGCTATACCATCGGATGAGCAGTTCTTC. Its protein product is CASSLAIPSDEQFF.

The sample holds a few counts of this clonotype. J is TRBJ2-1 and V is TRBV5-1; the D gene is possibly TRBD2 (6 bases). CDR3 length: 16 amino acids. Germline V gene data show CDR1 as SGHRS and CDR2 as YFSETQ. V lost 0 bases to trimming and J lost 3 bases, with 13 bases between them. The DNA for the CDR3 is TGCGCCAGCAGCTTGGACGGGGGAAACTTCTACAATGAGCAGTTCTTC. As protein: CASSLDGGNFYNEQFF.

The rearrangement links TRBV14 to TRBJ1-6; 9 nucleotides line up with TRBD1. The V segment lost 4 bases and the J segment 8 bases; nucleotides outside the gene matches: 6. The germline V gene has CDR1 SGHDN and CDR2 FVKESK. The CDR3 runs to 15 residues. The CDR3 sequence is CASSPWDREDSPLHF. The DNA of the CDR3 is TGTGCCAGCAGCCCCTGGGACAGGGAGGATTCACCCCTCCACTTT. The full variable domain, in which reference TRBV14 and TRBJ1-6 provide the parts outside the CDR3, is EAGVTQFPSHSVIEKGQTVTLRCDPISGHDNLYWYRRVMGKEIKFLLHFVKESKQDESGMPNNRFLAERTGGTYSTLKVQPAELEDSGVYFCASSPWDREDSPLHFGNGTRLTVT.

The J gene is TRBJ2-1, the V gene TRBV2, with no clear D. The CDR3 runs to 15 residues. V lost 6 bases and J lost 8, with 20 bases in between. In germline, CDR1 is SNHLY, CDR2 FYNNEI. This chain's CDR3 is CASRVGSLGLYEQFF. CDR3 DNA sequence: TGTGCCAGCAGGGTCGGGTCCCTTGGGCTCTATGAGCAGTTCTTC. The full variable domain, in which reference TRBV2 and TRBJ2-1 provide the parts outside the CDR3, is EPEVTQTPSHQVTQMGQEVILRCVPISNHLYFYWYRQILGQKVEFLVSFYNNEISEKSEIFDDQFSVERPDGSNFTLKIRSTKLEDSAMYFCASRVGSLGLYEQFFGPGTRLTVL.

The CDR3 reads CASRGTLLSYEQYF. Written as DNA, the CDR3 is TGTGCCAGCAGAGGGACGTTACTCTCCTACGAGCAGTACTTC. This chain joins TRBV2 and TRBJ2-7; either TRBD1 or TRBD2 may supply D (5 bases each). Germline V gene lookup returns CDR1 SNHLY and CDR2 FYNNEI. With 6 bases removed from V and 0 bases from J, the gap between germline ends came to 12 bases. The CDR3 contains 14 residues.

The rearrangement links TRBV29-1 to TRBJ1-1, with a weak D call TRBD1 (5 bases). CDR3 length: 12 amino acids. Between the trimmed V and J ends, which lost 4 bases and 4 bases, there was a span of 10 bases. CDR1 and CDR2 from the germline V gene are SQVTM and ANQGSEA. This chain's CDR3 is CSVGGQGTEAFF. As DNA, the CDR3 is TGCAGCGTTGGGGGCCAGGGCACTGAAGCTTTCTTT.

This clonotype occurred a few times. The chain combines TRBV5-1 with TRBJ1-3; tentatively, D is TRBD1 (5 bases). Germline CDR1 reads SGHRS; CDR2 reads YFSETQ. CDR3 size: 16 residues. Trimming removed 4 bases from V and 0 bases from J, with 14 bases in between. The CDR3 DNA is TGCGCCAGCAGCCAGGACATACTCCTCTCTGGAAACACCATATATTTT. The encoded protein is CASSQDILLSGNTIYF.

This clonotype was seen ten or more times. Here the CDR3 reads CASSPRDVRSYEQYF. In DNA, the CDR3 is TGTGCCAGCAGCCCCCGGGACGTCCGCTCCTACGAGCAGTACTTC. The J gene is TRBJ2-7, the V gene TRBV9; TRBD1 or TRBD2 may be the D gene (5 bases each). The CDR3 has 15 amino acids. V lost 4 bases and J lost 0, with 14 bases in between. From germline, CDR1 is SGDLS and CDR2 YYNGEE.

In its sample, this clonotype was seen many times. CDR3 bases: TGTGCCAGCAGTTTTAATACACAAGAGACCCAGTACTTC. It is translated as CASSFNTQETQYF. The genes are TRBV12-3 or TRBV12-4 and TRBJ2-5, with D unclear. This CDR3 spans 13 amino acids. The V gene lost 3 bases and the J gene lost 2 bases, with 7 bases spanning the gap.